What follows is one TCR beta chain and its context. The data were taken from a study of blood T cells in healthy people across ages. PCR was performed a second time for about 7 to 12 cycles using a sample-barcoded 5' primer and a J-beta primer mix. MiXCR was run by TCRdb on the 5' RACE reads, yielding one entry per CDR3 protein. This table holds roughly 800,000 distinct CDR3 sequences, more than 25% found once. These same data were also listed under a study on T cells of mothers and their children.

This clonotype was sampled from a boy aged 5 to 17 in good health. Sequenced input: blood.

The DNA for the CDR3 is TGTGCCACCAGTGACTATGGACTTAAAGAGACCCAGTACTTC. Translating gives CATSDYGLKETQYF. The chain carries TRBV24-1 and TRBJ2-5; tentatively, D is TRBD2 (5 bases). The CDR3 contains 14 residues. The germline gives CDR1 KGHDR, CDR2 SFDVKD. The germline V and J ends were trimmed by 4 bases and 3 bases, with 11 bases remaining between them.